This TCR beta chain was captured by sequencing in a study of cytomegalovirus exposure and HLA in healthy donors. Study observations and caveats: As was reported, the HLA-A and HLA-B alleles of most subjects were accurately predicted from TCR beta sequences.

The V and J ends lost 4 bases and 1 base, in that order; junction bases with no gene match: 9. Looked up from germline, CDR1 is KGHSH and CDR2 is LQKENI. This CDR3 contains 16 residues. As for this clone: Antigen: not known.

60 Vbeta and 13 Jbeta primers were used in PCR. Clones were read by immunoSEQ multiplex PCR, and TCRdb kept only the in-frame ones, dropping some. The data show under 150,000 clones, 55% to 85% seen once. The rearrangement links TRBV18 to TRBJ2-7; 8 nucleotides match TRBD1. Sequencing used PBMCs. The clonotype comes from a middle-aged man in good health and CMV-seronegative. The CDR3 DNA sequence: TGTGCCAGCTCACTCGGACAGGGAAGGGGGTCCTACGAGCAGTACTTC. Amino acid sequence: CASSLGQGRGSYEQYF.